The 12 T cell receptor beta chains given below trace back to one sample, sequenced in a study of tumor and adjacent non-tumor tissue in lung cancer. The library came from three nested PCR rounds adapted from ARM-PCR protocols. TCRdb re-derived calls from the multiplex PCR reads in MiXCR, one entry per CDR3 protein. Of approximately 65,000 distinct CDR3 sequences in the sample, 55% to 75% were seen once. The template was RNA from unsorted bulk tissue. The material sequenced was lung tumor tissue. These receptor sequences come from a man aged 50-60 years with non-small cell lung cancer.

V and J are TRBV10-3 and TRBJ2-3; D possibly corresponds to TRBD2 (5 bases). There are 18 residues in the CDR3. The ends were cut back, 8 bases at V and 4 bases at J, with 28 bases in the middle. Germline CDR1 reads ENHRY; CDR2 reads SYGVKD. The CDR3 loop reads CAIGPEPWRAATSDTQYF. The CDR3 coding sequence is TGTGCCATCGGCCCTGAGCCTTGGCGAGCGGCAACTTCAGATACGCAGTATTTT.

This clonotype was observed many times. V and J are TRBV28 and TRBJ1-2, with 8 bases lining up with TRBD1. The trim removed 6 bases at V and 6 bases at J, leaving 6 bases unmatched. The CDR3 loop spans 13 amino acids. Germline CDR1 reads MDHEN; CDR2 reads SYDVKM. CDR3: CASRAGGFDGYTF. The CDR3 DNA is TGTGCCAGCAGGGCAGGGGGCTTCGATGGCTACACCTTC.

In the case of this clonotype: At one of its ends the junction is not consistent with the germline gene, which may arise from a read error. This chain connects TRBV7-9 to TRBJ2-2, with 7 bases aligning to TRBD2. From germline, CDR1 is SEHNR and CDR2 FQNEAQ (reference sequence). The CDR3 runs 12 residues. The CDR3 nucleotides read TGTGCCAGTAACCCTGCGAGCGGGGAGCCGTTTTTT. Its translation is CASNPASGEPFF. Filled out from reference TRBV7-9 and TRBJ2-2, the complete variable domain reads DTGVSQNPRHKITKRGQNVTFRCDPISEHNRLYWYRQTLGQGPEFLTYFQNEAQLEKSRLLSDRFSAERPKGSFSTLEIQRTEQGDSAMYLCASNPASGEPFFGEGSRLTVL.

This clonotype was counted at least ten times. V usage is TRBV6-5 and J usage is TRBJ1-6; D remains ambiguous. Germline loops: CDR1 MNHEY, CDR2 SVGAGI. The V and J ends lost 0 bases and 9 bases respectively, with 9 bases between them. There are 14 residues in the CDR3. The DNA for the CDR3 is TGTGCCAGCAGTTACTCTAGGGATGGTTCACCCCTCCACTTT. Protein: CASSYSRDGSPLHF.

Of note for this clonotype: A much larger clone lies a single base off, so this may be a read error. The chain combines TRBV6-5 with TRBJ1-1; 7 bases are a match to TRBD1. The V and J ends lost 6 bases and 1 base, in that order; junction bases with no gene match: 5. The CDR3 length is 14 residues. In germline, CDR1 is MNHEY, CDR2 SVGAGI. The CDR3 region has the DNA TGTGCCAGCAGGAAGGGACAGTGGAACACTGAAGCTTTCTTT. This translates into CASRKGQWNTEAFF.

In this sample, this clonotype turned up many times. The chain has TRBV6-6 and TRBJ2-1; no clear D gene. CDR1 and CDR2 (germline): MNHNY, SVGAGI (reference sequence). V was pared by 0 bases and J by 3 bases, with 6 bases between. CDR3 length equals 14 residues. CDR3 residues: CASSYSIDYNEQFF. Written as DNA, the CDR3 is TGTGCCAGCAGTTACTCGATAGACTACAATGAGCAGTTCTTC.

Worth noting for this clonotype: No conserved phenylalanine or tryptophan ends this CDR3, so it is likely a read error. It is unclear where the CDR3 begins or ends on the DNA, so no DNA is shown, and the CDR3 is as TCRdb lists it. Here the CDR3 reads CASGLSVGTGELYL. V usage is TRBV11-2 and J usage is TRBJ2-2. 14 amino acids form the CDR3, both terminal residues included. Per the germline V gene, CDR1 is SGHAT and CDR2 is FQNNGV.

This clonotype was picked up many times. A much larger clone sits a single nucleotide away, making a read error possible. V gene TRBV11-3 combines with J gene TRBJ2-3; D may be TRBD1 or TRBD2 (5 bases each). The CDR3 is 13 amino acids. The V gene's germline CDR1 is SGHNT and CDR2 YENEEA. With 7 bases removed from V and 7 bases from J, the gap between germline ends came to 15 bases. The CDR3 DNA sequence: TGTGCCAGCAACGGGACCTCTAGTAATACGCAGTATTTT. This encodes CASNGTSSNTQYF.

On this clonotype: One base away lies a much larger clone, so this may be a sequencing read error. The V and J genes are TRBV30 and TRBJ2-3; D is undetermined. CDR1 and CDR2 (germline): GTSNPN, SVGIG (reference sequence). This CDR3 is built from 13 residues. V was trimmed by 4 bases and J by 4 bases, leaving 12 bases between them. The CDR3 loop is CAWNHAAPDTQYF. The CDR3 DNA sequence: TGTGCCTGGAACCACGCGGCCCCAGATACGCAGTATTTT.

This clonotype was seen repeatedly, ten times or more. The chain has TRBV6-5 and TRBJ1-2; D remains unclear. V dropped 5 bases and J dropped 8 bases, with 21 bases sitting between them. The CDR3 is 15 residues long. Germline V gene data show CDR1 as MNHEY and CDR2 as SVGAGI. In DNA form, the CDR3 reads TGTGCCAGCAGTCCCTCAATAACCCCTTTCGGGGGCTACACCTTC. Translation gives CASSPSITPFGGYTF.

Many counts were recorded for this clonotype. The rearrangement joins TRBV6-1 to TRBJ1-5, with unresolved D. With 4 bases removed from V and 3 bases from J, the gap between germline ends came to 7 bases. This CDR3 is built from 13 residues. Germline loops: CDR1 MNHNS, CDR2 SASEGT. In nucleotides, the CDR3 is TGTGCCAGCAGTGGACACAACAATCAGCCCCAGCATTTT. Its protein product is CASSGHNNQPQHF.

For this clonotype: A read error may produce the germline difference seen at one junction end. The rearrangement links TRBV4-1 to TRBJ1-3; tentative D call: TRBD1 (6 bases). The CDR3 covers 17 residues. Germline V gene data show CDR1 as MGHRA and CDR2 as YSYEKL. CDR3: CASRQDSGHSIGNTIYF. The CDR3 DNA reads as TGCGCCAGCAGGCAAGATTCGGGACATTCAATAGGAAACACCATATATTTT.